The source of this TCR beta chain is a study of cytomegalovirus exposure and HLA in healthy donors. The CDR3 extends over 20 amino acids. V was shortened by 0 bases and J by 0 bases, with 22 bases between the two germline ends. Germline loops: CDR1 SGHRS, CDR2 YFSETQ. The study ran its PCR with 60 Vbeta and 13 Jbeta primers. The method was immunoSEQ multiplex PCR; TCRdb's version includes in-frame clones alone and lacks a portion of them. The sample records roughly 150,000 clones, less than 85% being singletons. Sequenced: PBMCs. This clonotype originated in a woman in her sixties or seventies in good health and CMV-seropositive. This rearrangement joins TRBV5-1 to TRBJ2-4; D may be TRBD2 (6 bases). The CDR3 here is CASSLGGGGAEDLAKNIQYF. The DNA for the CDR3 is TGCGCCAGCAGCTTGGGGGGTGGAGGGGCCGAGGATTTAGCCAAAAACATTCAGTACTTC.